Listed below are T cell receptor beta chains from one sample, sequenced in a study of molecular identifiers for immune sequencing clone quantification. TCRdb analysed the PCR reads with MiXCR anew, one entry per CDR3 protein. The sample has nearly 650,000 distinct CDR3 sequences, less than 30% seen once. Material for sequencing was naive CD8+ T cells from blood, with Jurkat cell RNA spiked in. Receptor source: a human donor in good health. Some libraries in this study had Jurkat cell RNA spiked in. CDR3s include the opening cysteine and the closing phenylalanine or tryptophan. The D gene is left open where the match is weak. Clone size is given for some rows only: seen once, a few or many times, or a class if the clone is expanded.

. . TRBJ1-5 TRBV10-1 CASSESWGVQPQHF TGCGCCAGCAGTGAGTCGTGGGGGGTTCAGCCCCAGCATTTT
. . TRBJ2-7 TRBV9 CASSVGPVSYEQYF TGTGCCAGCAGCGTAGGCCCAGTCTCCTACGAGCAGTACTTC
. . TRBJ1-2 TRBV18 CASSPELGGYGYTF TGTGCCAGCTCACCTGAATTGGGGGGCTATGGCTACACCTTC
. . TRBJ2-3 TRBV27 CARGEEGADTQYF TGTGCCAGGGGGGAGGAGGGCGCGGATACGCAGTATTTT
. many TRBJ2-7 TRBV20-1 CSASGQGNPYEQYF TGCAGTGCTAGCGGGCAGGGGAATCCCTACGAGCAGTACTTC
. . TRBJ2-2 TRBV15 CATSRGDGNTGELFF TGTGCCACCAGCAGAGGGGACGGAAACACCGGGGAGCTGTTTTTT
. . TRBJ2-5 TRBV6-5 CASSYQPEPEETQYF TGTGCCAGCAGTTACCAACCGGAGCCAGAGGAGACCCAGTACTTC
TRBD2 few TRBJ2-1 TRBV7-2 CASSLGIAGGIPYNEQFF TGTGCCAGCAGCTTAGGTATAGCGGGAGGCATCCCCTACAATGAGCAGTTCTTC
. many TRBJ2-3 TRBV4-3 CASSQGSLADTQYF TGCGCCAGCAGCCAAGGCTCCTTGGCGGATACGCAGTATTTT
TRBD1 few TRBJ2-7 TRBV2 CASSEAWTGPVYEQYF TGTGCCAGCAGTGAAGCGTGGACAGGGCCGGTCTACGAGCAGTACTTC
TRBD2 few TRBJ2-1 TRBV11-3 CASSFSGEGPGIDEQFF TGTGCCAGCAGCTTCTCCGGGGAGGGCCCGGGGATAGATGAGCAGTTCTTC
. . TRBJ2-7 TRBV20-1 CSARDTPSYEQYF TGCAGTGCTAGAGATACACCCTCCTACGAGCAGTACTTC
TRBD1 . TRBJ1-1 TRBV12-3/TRBV12-4 CASAQSGGLNTGAFF TGTGCCAGCGCGCAATCAGGGGGCTTGAACACTGGAGCTTTCTTT
. many TRBJ2-1 TRBV5-6 CASSFFALADQNNEQFF TGTGCCAGCAGCTTCTTCGCTCTAGCAGACCAGAACAATGAGCAGTTCTTC
TRBD1 many TRBJ2-3 TRBV6-5 CASSPLNRGLATDTQYF TGTGCCAGCAGTCCTCTAAACAGGGGATTAGCGACAGATACGCAGTATTTT
TRBD1 . TRBJ2-7 TRBV2 CASSEEAWTGNYEQYF TGTGCCAGCAGTGAAGAAGCCTGGACAGGAAACTACGAGCAGTACTTC
. . TRBJ1-2 TRBV30 CAWSIPSGGDGYTF TGTGCCTGGAGTATCCCGTCCGGTGGGGATGGCTACACCTTC
. many TRBJ2-7 TRBV5-6 CASSTRVYTYEQYF TGTGCCAGCAGCACCCGGGTCTACACCTACGAGCAGTACTTC
TRBD2 few TRBJ2-5 TRBV7-6 CASSLARGAGETQYF TGTGCCAGCAGCTTAGCGCGGGGGGCGGGAGAGACCCAGTACTTC
. few TRBJ2-1 TRBV27 CASSLSSLLNEQFF TGTGCCAGCAGTTTATCGTCCCTCCTAAATGAGCAGTTCTTC
. . TRBJ1-2 TRBV30 CAWEGDGYTF TGTGCCTGGGAGGGGGACGGCTACACCTTC
. . TRBJ2-7 TRBV6-5 CASSYTSESYEQYF TGTGCCAGCAGTTACACGTCAGAATCCTACGAGCAGTACTTC
TRBD2 many TRBJ2-7 TRBV7-2 CASSPLAGPYEQYF TGTGCCAGCAGCCCATTAGCGGGGCCCTACGAGCAGTACTTC
TRBD1 few TRBJ1-2 TRBV6-9 CASSVQGEEYGYTF TGTGCCAGCAGCGTGCAGGGGGAGGAATATGGCTACACCTTC
. many TRBJ1-1 TRBV6-2/TRBV6-3 CASRFGQNTEAFF TGTGCCAGCAGATTTGGACAGAACACTGAAGCTTTCTTT
TRBD1 . TRBJ1-1 TRBV7-9 CASSLSTGDTEAFF TGTGCCAGCAGCCTATCGACAGGGGACACTGAAGCTTTCTTT
. many TRBJ1-4 TRBV6-2/TRBV6-3 CASSYEVATNEKLFF TGTGCCAGCAGTTACGAGGTGGCAACTAATGAAAAACTGTTTTTT
. few TRBJ1-1 TRBV2 CASSLADSINTEAFF TGTGCCAGCAGCCTAGCGGACAGTATTAACACTGAAGCTTTCTTT
. many TRBJ1-1 TRBV27 CASSLGAGVGTEAFF TGTGCCAGCAGTTTAGGGGCAGGAGTGGGCACTGAAGCTTTCTTT
. . TRBJ2-7 TRBV30 CAWSLYPGSYEQYF TGTGCCTGGTCCTTATACCCGGGGTCCTACGAGCAGTACTTC
. many TRBJ2-7 TRBV7-2 CASSPGLLEQYF TGTGCCAGCAGCCCAGGACTATTAGAGCAGTACTTC
TRBD2 many TRBJ2-7 TRBV6-2/TRBV6-3 CASSYGVAGYEQYF TGTGCCAGCAGTTACGGTGTAGCGGGTTACGAGCAGTACTTC
. few TRBJ2-4 TRBV6-5 CASAGAGGALGKNIQYF TGTGCCAGCGCGGGGGCAGGAGGGGCCTTAGGGAAAAACATTCAGTACTTC
. . TRBJ2-7 TRBV7-2 CASSLQDTHYEQYF TGTGCCAGCAGCTTACAGGACACTCACTACGAGCAGTACTTC
. many TRBJ1-2 TRBV13 CASSLEGANYGYTF TGTGCCAGCAGCTTAGAAGGGGCTAACTATGGCTACACCTTC
. . TRBJ2-7 TRBV27 CASSPPGRLGDEQYF TGTGCCAGCAGTCCCCCGGGCCGCCTCGGCGACGAGCAGTACTTC
. . TRBJ2-2 TRBV6-5 CASSYGGYTGELFF TGTGCCAGCAGTTACGGTGGATACACCGGGGAGCTGTTTTTT
. . TRBJ2-7 TRBV6-1 CASSEAKGGPTYEQYF TGTGCCAGCAGTGAAGCAAAGGGTGGTCCTACCTACGAGCAGTACTTC
TRBD2 many TRBJ2-3 TRBV4-3 CASSQGTSVQDTQYF TGCGCCAGCAGCCAGGGGACTAGCGTACAGGATACGCAGTATTTT
. . TRBJ2-3 TRBV7-9 CASSSLQGYTDTQYF TGTGCCAGCAGCTCCCTACAAGGGTATACAGATACGCAGTATTTT
. . TRBJ2-2 TRBV3-1 CAIDKGDGTGELFF TGTGCCATCGACAAGGGAGATGGGACCGGGGAGCTGTTTTTT
. many TRBJ1-6 TRBV10-2 CASSEVSNSPLHF TGCGCCAGCAGTGAGGTCTCAAATTCACCCCTCCACTTT
. many TRBJ2-7 TRBV10-3 CAISESRDAEQYF TGTGCCATCAGTGAGTCGCGCGACGCCGAGCAGTACTTC
TRBD2 many TRBJ2-7 TRBV7-2 CASSVTRDYYEQYF TGTGCCAGCAGCGTGACTAGGGACTACTACGAGCAGTACTTC
. few TRBJ2-2 TRBV24-1 CATSDFGVGTGELFF TGTGCCACCAGTGATTTTGGGGTCGGGACCGGGGAGCTGTTTTTT
. many TRBJ2-5 TRBV7-9 CASSIYLGDQETQYF TGTGCCAGCAGCATTTATTTAGGGGACCAAGAGACCCAGTACTTC
. few TRBJ2-3 TRBV2 CANARQAADTQYF TGTGCCAACGCGAGACAGGCGGCAGATACGCAGTATTTT
. . TRBJ2-1 TRBV19 CASTDGGADEQFF TGTGCCAGTACCGATGGGGGGGCCGATGAGCAGTTCTTC
. many TRBJ1-2 TRBV12-5 CASANAGLSNYGYTF TGTGCTAGTGCCAATGCGGGACTTTCGAACTATGGCTACACCTTC
. few TRBJ1-4 TRBV4-1 CASSPRDINEKLFF TGCGCCAGCAGCCCCCGGGACATTAATGAAAAACTGTTTTTT
. many TRBJ1-5 TRBV6-2/TRBV6-3 CASSYFKDGSLNQPQHF TGTGCCAGCAGTTACTTTAAGGACGGTTCCCTCAATCAGCCCCAGCATTTT
TRBD2 . TRBJ2-3 TRBV20-1 CGAKRLAGEVDTQYF TGCGGTGCCAAACGACTAGCGGGAGAGGTAGATACGCAGTATTTT
. . TRBJ1-4 TRBV23-1 CASNSRGGGPRCEKLFF TGCGCCAGCAACTCGAGGGGCGGCGGGCCAAGATGTGAAAAACTGTTTTTC
. . TRBJ1-2 TRBV19 CASSMSDSPNYGYTF TGTGCCAGTAGTATGTCGGACAGCCCTAACTATGGCTACACCTTC
. . TRBJ2-7 TRBV4-1 CASSQGLWWQQYF TGCGCCAGCAGCCAAGGTCTATGGTGGCAGCAGTACTTC
. few TRBJ2-5 TRBV4-1 CASSGFLWGTQYF TGCGCCAGCTCTGGGTTCTTATGGGGGACCCAGTACTTC
TRBD2 few TRBJ2-3 TRBV19 CASSIEVLAGVHKGDTQYF TGTGCCAGTAGTATAGAAGTCCTAGCGGGAGTGCATAAAGGAGATACGCAGTATTTT